The present entry profiles one T cell receptor (beta chain) with its context. What it recognizes is unknown. PCR was performed using 60 Vbeta and 13 Jbeta primers. Source study methods: Some 10 million shared chains were among the about 80 million unique TCR beta chains that a later analysis counted. Repertoires were generated with immunoSEQ multiplex PCR, while TCRdb's copy carries only in-frame clones and drops some. That table supplies the V and J calls and clone size; D and trimming were determined from the DNA. In total, the table holds roughly 84,000 clones. The data were obtained in a study of cytomegalovirus exposure and HLA in healthy donors. Germline values: CDR1 MDHEN, CDR2 SYDVKM. This CDR3 has 14 amino acids. V was trimmed by 5 bases and J by 8 bases, leaving 18 bases between them. Study outcomes and limitations: Serostatus for CMV was the only available immune exposure information. Productive rates of about 87% or about 30% were seen for most TCR beta V segments in an earlier analysis. TRBV6-2, TRBV6-3 and some other V segments were excluded as indistinguishable.

The sample consisted of PBMCs. This sequence joins TRBV28 and TRBJ1-2; weak D call: TRBD1 (6 bases). This sequence was found in a man aged 45-60 years in good health and CMV-seronegative. The CDR3 sequence: CASSISGGALGYTF. The CDR3 DNA reads as TGTGCCAGCAGTATAAGTGGGGGGGCGCTCGGCTACACCTTC.